Sequencing of this T cell receptor (beta chain) was carried out in a study of long-term antiretroviral therapy in people with HIV. Study overall: When the earliest samples were collected, ART was typically delayed until CD4 counts fell.

General study results and limits: HIV repertoires showed narrower CDR3 length ranges than controls. Post-ART diversity increased but stayed below transplant donor controls.

The CDR3 length is 13 residues. V was shortened by 3 bases and J by 6 bases, with 9 bases between the two germline ends. CDR1 and CDR2 from the germline V gene are MNHEY and SMNVEV (reference sequence). Sequencing relied on immunoSEQ assay v3.0, run at survey level. Repertoires were generated with immunoSEQ multiplex PCR, while TCRdb's copy carries only in-frame clones and drops some. The data show more than 15,000 clones, roughly 94% seen once. A note on this clone: Its antigen is unidentified.

The chain joins TRBV27 to TRBJ1-5, with a tentative D call TRBD1 (6 bases). The material was unsorted PBMCs, obtained 6.4 years after starting antiretroviral therapy. This clonotype was obtained from a woman between 50 and 59 years old with HIV. CDR3 DNA: TGTGCCAGCAGTTTGGGCAGGGGTCAGCCCCAGCATTTT. It is translated as CASSLGRGQPQHF.